This T cell receptor beta chain stems from a study of T cell responses to AZD1222 COVID-19 vaccine. The germline CDR1 and CDR2 sequences are SQVTM and ANQGSEA. The CDR3 length is 12 residues. With 6 bases removed from V and 4 bases from J, the gap between germline ends came to 10 bases. Clones were read by immunoSEQ multiplex PCR, and TCRdb kept only the in-frame ones, dropping some. The sample lists roughly 100,000 clones, 87% occurring once. This clone showed up just once. The clonotype was recovered from an adult who received the AZD1222 COVID-19 vaccine. Specimen: peripheral blood, collected 28 days after the second AZD1222 dose. The genes are TRBV29-1 and TRBJ1-5; TRBD1 might be the D (5 bases). The CDR3 DNA sequence: TGCAGCGTGTGGGACGGAAATCAGCCCCAGCATTTT. Translation gives CSVWDGNQPQHF.